Sequencing of this T cell receptor beta chain was carried out in a study of PD-1 blockade in classical Hodgkin lymphoma. Assay used: immunoSEQ multiplex PCR; TCRdb lists only in-frame clones, some missing. This table holds 65,000 to 95,000 clones, about nine tenths found once. Trimming removed 8 bases from V and 4 bases from J; junction bases left unmatched: 13. CDR1 and CDR2 from the germline V gene are KGHSH and LQKENI. This CDR3 spans 15 amino acids. Relapse was seen in all patients after autologous stem cell transplantation, and brentuximab vedotin exposure was variable. Best response was recorded as complete response, partial response or progressive disease.

This clonotype was obtained from a human donor with classical Hodgkin lymphoma. The source material was peripheral blood mononuclear cells (PBMCs), sampled at baseline. The chain employs TRBV18 and TRBJ2-7; 8 bases match TRBD1. The CDR3 coding sequence is TGTGCCAGCGCCCCCGGGACAGGCCCGATTTACGAGCAGTACTTC. Amino acid sequence: CASAPGTGPIYEQYF.